Described below is a single T cell receptor (beta chain) sequence and its context. Cohort 3 recovered donors had two negative PCRs, clearance, or symptom resolution. Using immunoSEQ multiplex PCR, the repertoire was profiled, and TCRdb retains in-frame clones only, with some absent. There are roughly 130,000 clones in the sample; 75% to 90% occur only once, and around 2.3% lies in the top ten. The sample comes from a study of blood T cell repertoires in COVID-19. Across the whole study: COVID-19 samples collected from the United States, Italy and Spain covered acute and convalescent phases.

The CDR3 loop spans 12 amino acids. Germline CDR1 reads GTSNPN; CDR2 reads SVGIG (reference sequence). V was pared by 0 bases and J by 3 bases, with 6 bases between. Sequencing used PBMCs or T cells enriched from blood (not recorded which). The chain combines TRBV30 with TRBJ2-7, with no clear D. This receptor was identified in a woman between 50 and 59 years old who had recovered from COVID-19. The CDR3 loop is CAWSVSRYEQYF. The CDR3 nucleotides read TGTGCCTGGAGTGTTTCCCGCTACGAGCAGTACTTC. Using reference TRBV30 and TRBJ2-7 for the parts outside the CDR3, the full variable domain is SQTIHQWPATLVQPVGSPLSLECTVEGTSNPNLYWYRQAAGRGLQLLFYSVGIGQISSEVPQNLSASRPQDRQFILSSKKLLLSDSGFYLCAWSVSRYEQYFGPGTRLTVT.